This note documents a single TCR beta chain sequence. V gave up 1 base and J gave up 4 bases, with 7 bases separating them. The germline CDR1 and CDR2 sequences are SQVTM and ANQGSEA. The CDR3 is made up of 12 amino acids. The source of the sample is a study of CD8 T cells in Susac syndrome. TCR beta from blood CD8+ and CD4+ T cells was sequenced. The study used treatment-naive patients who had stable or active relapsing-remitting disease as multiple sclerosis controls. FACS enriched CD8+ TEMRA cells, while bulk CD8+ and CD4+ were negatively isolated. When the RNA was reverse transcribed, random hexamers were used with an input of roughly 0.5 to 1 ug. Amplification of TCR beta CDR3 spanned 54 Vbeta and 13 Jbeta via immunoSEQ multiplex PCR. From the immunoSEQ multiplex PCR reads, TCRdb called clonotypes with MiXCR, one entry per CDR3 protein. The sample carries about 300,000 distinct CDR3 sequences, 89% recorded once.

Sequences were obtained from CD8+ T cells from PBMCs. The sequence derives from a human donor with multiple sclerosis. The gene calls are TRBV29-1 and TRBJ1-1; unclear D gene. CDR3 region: CSVEGYGTEAFF. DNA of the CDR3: TGCAGCGTTGAAGGATATGGCACTGAAGCTTTCTTT.